This T cell receptor beta chain was observed in a study of T cell repertoires in cytomegalovirus infection. In the study overall: Indications of both CMV infection and matching HLA type were provided by public TCR beta signatures.

TCRdb fed the reads into MiXCR, producing one record per CDR3 protein. The sample holds 300,000 to 400,000 distinct CDR3 sequences, almost 30% seen once. This clonotype was found many times. Its antigen is unidentified. The sequence derives from a human donor in good health (CMV status not recorded). Some clones in this sample may be carry-over from other donors' samples. Source: cultured PBMCs, taken from culture after CMV antigen stimulation.

The CDR3 sequence: CASSLAGGRTEAFF. In nucleotides, the CDR3 is TGTGCCAGCAGCTTAGCAGGGGGCAGGACTGAAGCTTTCTTT. The gene calls are TRBV7-2 and TRBJ1-1; 7 nucleotides line up with TRBD1. In germline, CDR1 is SGHTA, CDR2 FQGNSA. The CDR3 sequence is 14 residues long. With 0 bases clipped from V and 5 bases from J, the junction kept 3 bases outside the gene matches.